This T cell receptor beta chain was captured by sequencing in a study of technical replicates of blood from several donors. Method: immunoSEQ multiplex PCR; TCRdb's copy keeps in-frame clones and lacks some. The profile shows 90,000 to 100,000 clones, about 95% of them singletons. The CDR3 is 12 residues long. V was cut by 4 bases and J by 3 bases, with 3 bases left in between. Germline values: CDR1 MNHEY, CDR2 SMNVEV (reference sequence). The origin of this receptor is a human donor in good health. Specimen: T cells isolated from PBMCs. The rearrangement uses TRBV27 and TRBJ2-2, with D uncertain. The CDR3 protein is CASSSYTGELFF. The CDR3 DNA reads TGTGCCAGCAGTTCGTACACCGGGGAGCTGTTTTTT.